These 4 T cell receptor beta chains were all obtained from the same sample, sequenced in a study of T cell repertoires in cytomegalovirus infection. TCRdb fed the reads into MiXCR, producing one record per CDR3 protein. Among 700,000 to 850,000 distinct CDR3 sequences listed, 30% to 35% were seen once. Their antigen targets remain unknown. The sequences come from cultured CD8+ T cells from PBMCs, collected from culture after CMV antigen stimulation. The receptors come from a human donor in good health (CMV status not recorded). Some clones in this sample may be carry-over from other donors' samples.

This clonotype has more than one count but fewer than ten. The chain couples TRBV5-1 to TRBJ2-1; weak D call: TRBD2 (5 bases). The CDR3 runs to 15 residues. V was trimmed by 4 bases and J by 8 bases, leaving 19 bases between them. Germline-derived CDR1 and CDR2 are SGHRS and YFSETQ. CDR3 amino acids: CASSPGRGFLDEQFF. The CDR3 DNA reads as TGCGCCAGCAGCCCCGGCCGGGGTTTCTTGGATGAGCAGTTCTTC.

V and J are TRBV27 and TRBJ2-1; 14 bases line up with TRBD2. Germline V gives CDR1 MNHEY, CDR2 SMNVEV (reference sequence). This CDR3 has 13 amino acids. Trimming cost V 5 bases and J 14 bases; bases outside gene matches: 5. The CDR3 reads CASSPGLAGDEFF. In DNA, the CDR3 is TGTGCCAGCAGTCCGGGACTAGCGGGGGATGAGTTCTTC.

The rearrangement joins TRBV7-2 to TRBJ1-6; 8 bases fit TRBD1. The CDR3 is 17 amino acids. CDR1 and CDR2 (germline): SGHTA, FQGNSA. Trimming removed 1 base from V and 7 bases from J; junction bases left unmatched: 9. Written as DNA, the CDR3 is TGTGCCAGCAGCTTAGAGGGGTGGACAGGGAAAAATTCACCCCTCCACTTT. Translation: CASSLEGWTGKNSPLHF.

The chain combines TRBV10-3 with TRBJ2-5; D is undetermined. The CDR3 contains 12 residues. CDR1 ENHRY and CDR2 SYGVKD come from the germline V gene. The V gene lost 0 bases and the J gene lost 5 bases, with 4 bases spanning the gap. The CDR3 loop is CAISESSETQYF. DNA for the CDR3: TGTGCCATCAGTGAGTCCAGCGAGACCCAGTACTTC.